This entry concerns a single TCR beta chain. Antigen: not known. CDR1 is LGHNA, CDR2 YSLEER, per germline. CDR3 length: 15 residues. V shed 5 bases and J 1 base; nucleotides not matched to a gene: 5. This sample was included in a study of blood T cells in healthy people across ages. General study findings and limits: There were more naive CD4+ cells and higher diversity in long-lived donors than in aged donors. Naive T cell percentage by flow cytometry tracked strongly with beta diversity.

PCR was performed a second time for about 6 to 11 cycles using a sample-barcoded 5' primer and a J-beta primer mix. MiXCR, applied by TCRdb to the 5' RACE reads, yields one record per CDR3 protein. Seen here are about 780,000 distinct CDR3 sequences, approximately 65% observed once, and the top ten hold around 30%. The sequencing input was blood. This chain connects TRBV4-3 to TRBJ2-4; 7 nucleotides agree with TRBD1. The TCR comes from a man under 40 in good health. The chain's CDR3 is CASSTTGDAKNIQYF. CDR3 coding DNA: TGCGCCAGCAGCACCACAGGGGATGCCAAAAACATTCAGTACTTC.